This note documents a single T cell receptor (beta chain) sequence. These data originate in a study of radiotherapy plus CTLA-4 blockade in lung cancer. TCRdb's copy holds only in-frame clones and misses some; the assay was immunoSEQ multiplex PCR. This sample has 70,000 to 90,000 clones, with 60% to 85% found just once. Patients in the study, people with chemo-refractory metastatic non-small-cell lung cancer, received focal radiation plus ipilimumab CTLA-4 blockade. V lost 0 bases to trimming and J lost 1 base, with 12 bases between them. CDR3 length: 16 residues. Germline CDR1 is LGHNA and CDR2 is YNFKEQ.

The V gene is TRBV4-2, the J gene TRBJ1-2; a weak D match, TRBD1 (6 bases). The sample was peripheral blood, taken from a patient treated with radiotherapy plus ipilimumab. This TCR was sampled from a human donor with non-small cell lung cancer whose response to radiotherapy plus ipilimumab could not be evaluated. Some clones in this sample may be carry-over from other donors' samples. CDR3 sequence (DNA): TGTGCCAGCAGCCAAGATAGGGCAGGGGTTAACTATGGCTACACCTTC. Its translation is CASSQDRAGVNYGYTF.